These 26 T cell receptor beta chains originate from one sample sequenced in a study of identical twins. Via MiXCR, TCRdb re-called the 5' RACE reads, giving one row per CDR3 protein. The sample includes approximately 630,000 distinct CDR3 sequences, around 7.5% of them seen just once. This same sample was also part of a study on yellow fever vaccine responses in identical twins.

Sequences were obtained from PBMCs. These receptors were taken from a woman aged 18-29 years in good health.

This clonotype was detected ten times or more. The chain couples TRBV6-1 to TRBJ2-7, with 9 bases identical to TRBD1. The CDR3 spans 17 residues. Germline V gene lookup returns CDR1 MNHNS and CDR2 SASEGT. The V gene end was trimmed by 5 bases and the J gene end by 5 bases; junction bases not matched to a gene: 16. CDR3 amino acids: CASSPTVAGTGIHEQYF. DNA of the CDR3: TGTGCCAGCAGTCCCACCGTCGCCGGGACAGGGATCCACGAGCAGTACTTC.

J is TRBJ2-1 and V is TRBV28; 12 bases are a match to TRBD2. The CDR3 loop spans 18 amino acids. V shed 5 bases and J 7 bases; nucleotides not matched to a gene: 15. Germline values: CDR1 MDHEN, CDR2 SYDVKM. The chain's CDR3 is CASSPALSTSGSRNEQFF. The CDR3 DNA reads as TGTGCCAGCAGTCCAGCCCTCTCGACTAGCGGGAGTCGAAATGAGCAGTTCTTC.

This clonotype was found a few times. V is TRBV6-4 and J is TRBJ1-1; no definite D call. The CDR3 covers 14 residues. The germline V and J ends were trimmed by 5 bases and 0 bases, with 10 bases remaining between them. From germline, CDR1 is MRHNA and CDR2 SNTAGT. CDR3 loop: CASSPSGMNTEAFF. The CDR3 nucleotides read TGTGCCAGCAGTCCGTCGGGGATGAACACTGAAGCTTTCTTT.

This clonotype was recorded at least ten times. CDR3 loop: CASSLKGADTQYF. CDR3 nucleotides: TGTGCCAGCAGTTTGAAGGGCGCAGATACGCAGTATTTT. The chain carries TRBV12-3 or TRBV12-4 and TRBJ2-3, with D uncertain. The V end was cut by 3 bases, the J end by 4 bases, with 8 bases between. The CDR3 totals 13 residues.

This clonotype has a handful of counts. The chain couples TRBV4-2 to TRBJ2-1, with 11 bases matching TRBD1. Germline V CDR1 and CDR2: LGHNA, YNFKEQ. With 4 bases clipped from V and 6 bases from J, the junction kept 8 bases outside the gene matches. The CDR3 covers 16 residues. The chain's CDR3 is CASSPGQGAGSNEQFF. CDR3 DNA sequence: TGTGCCAGCAGCCCCGGACAGGGGGCAGGTAGCAATGAGCAGTTCTTC.

Only a few counts were recorded for this clonotype. V is TRBV4-1 and J is TRBJ1-6, with D tentatively TRBD1 (6 bases). V lost 4 bases to trimming and J lost 7 bases, with 14 bases between them. Germline values: CDR1 MGHRA, CDR2 YSYEKL. The CDR3 has 15 amino acids. CDR3: CASSPGGPLNSPLHF. CDR3 DNA: TGCGCCAGCAGCCCGGGGGGGCCACTAAATTCACCCCTCCACTTT.

This clonotype was counted between two and nine times. The chain has TRBV6-5 and TRBJ1-2; 9 positions match TRBD1. CDR1 is MNHEY and CDR2 is SVGAGI in the germline V gene. The CDR3 loop spans 17 amino acids. The trim removed 2 bases at V and 4 bases at J, leaving 11 bases unmatched. The CDR3 loop reads CASSYGNRDRAPYGYTF. The DNA of the CDR3 is TGTGCCAGCAGTTACGGCAACCGGGACAGGGCCCCCTATGGCTACACCTTC.

This clonotype appeared many times. The chain links TRBV5-1 to TRBJ2-3; 8 bases match TRBD1. The CDR3 spans 16 residues. The V gene end was trimmed by 1 base and the J gene end by 4 bases; junction bases not matched to a gene: 8. Germline assignment: CDR1 SGHRS and CDR2 YFSETQ. CDR3 sequence reads: CASSLRTTGASDTQYF. The CDR3 nucleotides are TGCGCCAGCAGCTTGCGGACGACAGGGGCTTCAGATACGCAGTATTTT.

This clonotype has more than one count but fewer than ten. This chain links TRBV11-2 with TRBJ2-5, with a tentative D call TRBD2 (6 bases). Trimming cost V 1 base and J 2 bases, with 14 bases left between them. This CDR3 comprises 16 residues. Germline V gives CDR1 SGHAT, CDR2 FQNNGV. CDR3 nucleotide sequence: TGTGCCAGCAGCTTAGGGCGGGGACGAACACAAGAGACCCAGTACTTC. This sequence encodes CASSLGRGRTQETQYF.

The rearrangement links TRBV29-1 to TRBJ2-1; 8 nucleotides match TRBD2. This CDR3 has 16 residues. J gave up 0 bases and V 4 bases, and 8 bases lay outside the gene matches. Germline CDR1 is SQVTM and CDR2 is ANQGSEA. CDR3 sequence reads: CSVAGRVESSYNEQFF. For the CDR3, the DNA is TGCAGCGTTGCCGGGAGGGTCGAAAGCTCCTACAATGAGCAGTTCTTC.

CDR3 coding DNA: TGTGCCAGCAGCCAAGCCCGGGACGGGGGGGAGGCTTTCTTT. This translates into CASSQARDGGEAFF. The chain combines TRBV4-2 with TRBJ1-1; a weak D match, TRBD1 (5 bases). The V end was cut by 1 base, the J end by 11 bases, with 17 bases between. CDR1 LGHNA and CDR2 YNFKEQ come from the germline V gene. The CDR3 contains 14 residues.

This clonotype was seen once. This chain connects TRBV20-1 to TRBJ2-4; 12 bases are shared with TRBD2. Germline V gives CDR1 DFQATT, CDR2 SNEGSKA (reference sequence). The CDR3 is 14 amino acids. The V segment lost 5 bases and the J segment 8 bases; nucleotides outside the gene matches: 7. CDR3 in amino acids: CSAGRLAGDHIQYF. The CDR3 DNA reads TGCAGTGCTGGCAGACTAGCGGGAGATCACATTCAGTACTTC.

The chain employs TRBV11-2 and TRBJ2-1; TRBD2 matches at 15 bases. Germline trimming cut 1 base from V and 8 bases from J; bases unmatched to any gene: 3. Germline loops: CDR1 SGHAT, CDR2 FQNNGV. The CDR3 extends over 16 amino acids. In DNA, the CDR3 is TGTGCCAGCAGCTTAGGGACTAGCGGGAGGGCCTATGAGCAGTTCTTC. It yields the protein CASSLGTSGRAYEQFF.

In its sample, this clonotype was seen many times. This rearrangement joins TRBV29-1 to TRBJ1-5; tentative D call: TRBD1 (5 bases). Looked up from germline, CDR1 is SQVTM and CDR2 is ANQGSEA. The CDR3 length is 13 residues. V lost 6 bases, J lost 0 bases, and 9 bases lay in between. Here the CDR3 DNA reads TGCAGCGTGGCTGACAGTAGCAATCAGCCCCAGCATTTT. This encodes CSVADSSNQPQHF.

The gene calls are TRBV4-1 and TRBJ2-5, with TRBD2 matching 9 bases. This CDR3 has 18 amino acids. After removal of 4 bases from V and 8 bases from J, the junction contained 20 bases not matched to a gene. Germline CDR1 reads MGHRA; CDR2 reads YSYEKL. CDR3 protein: CASSLGVLSGSDITTQYF. The DNA of the CDR3 is TGCGCCAGCAGCCTGGGAGTCCTTAGCGGGAGCGATATTACTACCCAGTACTTC.

The rearrangement joins TRBV12-3 or TRBV12-4 to TRBJ1-2, with D hard to call. CDR3 length: 13 residues. The V gene lost 3 bases and the J gene lost 3 bases, with 8 bases spanning the gap. The CDR3 DNA reads as TGTGCCAGCAGTTTTTGGGAATACTATGGCTACACCTTC. Translating it yields CASSFWEYYGYTF.

In this sample, this clonotype turned up a few times. The chain combines TRBV28 with TRBJ2-7, with 7 bases lining up with TRBD1. This CDR3 region has 14 residues. The ends lost 7 bases at V and 0 bases at J; junction bases unmatched: 6. Germline CDR1 is MDHEN and CDR2 is SYDVKM. The CDR3 loop reads CASTPTGFSYEQYF. CDR3 coding DNA: TGTGCCAGCACCCCGACAGGGTTCTCCTACGAGCAGTACTTC.

This clonotype was picked up many times. The chain combines TRBV13 with TRBJ1-4, with D hard to call. The germline V gene has CDR1 PRHDT and CDR2 FYEKMQ (reference sequence). There are 13 residues in the CDR3. The V and J ends lost 6 bases and 0 bases respectively, with 5 bases between them. CDR3 DNA: TGTGCCAGCAGGCTAACAACTAATGAAAAACTGTTTTTT. Its protein is CASRLTTNEKLFF.

This clonotype occurred a few times. The J gene is TRBJ2-1, the V gene TRBV7-9, with 9 bases fitting TRBD2. Germline V gives CDR1 SEHNR, CDR2 FQNEAQ (reference sequence). Unmatched junction bases numbered 6, after V lost 3 bases and J lost 3 bases. The length of the CDR3 is 16 residues. The CDR3 DNA follows: TGTGCCAGCAGCTTTGTACTAGCGGGCATCTACAATGAGCAGTTCTTC. Translating gives CASSFVLAGIYNEQFF.

This clonotype was counted at least ten times. This chain joins TRBV20-1 and TRBJ2-5; D perhaps matches TRBD2 (6 bases). Germline V gives CDR1 DFQATT, CDR2 SNEGSKA (reference sequence). This CDR3 spans 13 amino acids. The V end lost 6 bases, the J end lost 4 bases, and 15 bases lay between the germline ends. The CDR3 sequence: CSANIAAGETQYF. CDR3 DNA: TGCAGTGCGAATATAGCGGCGGGAGAGACCCAGTACTTC.

The V call is TRBV28, the J call TRBJ2-2, with a weak D call TRBD1 (6 bases). There are 15 residues in the CDR3. Deletions cut 6 bases from V and 4 bases from J, with 15 bases between. CDR1 is MDHEN, CDR2 SYDVKM, per germline. DNA of the CDR3: TGTGCCAGCAGCCTACCCAGGACAGCCACCGGGGAGCTGTTTTTT. This sequence encodes CASSLPRTATGELFF.

This clonotype was detected a few times. The V gene is TRBV29-1, the J gene TRBJ1-1; no clear D gene. The germline V gene encodes CDR1 SQVTM and CDR2 ANQGSEA. This CDR3 has 13 amino acids. Trimming pared 3 bases from V and 2 bases from J, leaving 10 bases between. CDR3 in amino acids: CSVDRLDNTEAFF. The CDR3 nucleotides read TGCAGCGTTGACCGGTTAGATAACACTGAAGCTTTCTTT.

The V gene is TRBV7-6, the J gene TRBJ2-3; 11 bases line up with TRBD2. Germline V gene data show CDR1 as SGHVS and CDR2 as FNYEAQ. CDR3 length: 17 residues. The V segment lost 0 bases and the J segment 6 bases; nucleotides outside the gene matches: 8. CDR3 in amino acids: CASSLAQSSGRLDTQYF. In nucleotides, the CDR3 is TGTGCCAGCAGCTTAGCGCAGTCTAGCGGGAGGCTGGATACGCAGTATTTT.

This clonotype was observed at least ten times. This sequence joins TRBV12-3 or TRBV12-4 and TRBJ2-1; TRBD2 might be the D (5 bases). This CDR3 spans 17 amino acids. Trimming removed 5 bases at V and 0 bases at J, with 17 bases between. CDR3 coding DNA: TGTGCCAGCAGTCTACCCCGGGGAGCCAGCTCCTACAATGAGCAGTTCTTC. Encoded protein: CASSLPRGASSYNEQFF.

This clonotype was counted many times. J is TRBJ2-1 and V is TRBV15, with D possibly matching TRBD2 (5 bases). Trimming removed 5 bases from V and 5 bases from J, with 22 bases in between. The CDR3 consists of 17 residues. The V gene's germline CDR1 is LNHNV and CDR2 YYDKDF (reference sequence). The DNA for the CDR3 is TGTGCCACCAGCGCTAAGGTCACAGTATCGGAGGACAATGAGCAGTTCTTC. It codes for CATSAKVTVSEDNEQFF.

This rearrangement joins TRBV12-3 or TRBV12-4 to TRBJ2-5; perhaps TRBD2 as D (7 bases). V lost 7 bases and J 1 base, leaving 16 bases between the germline ends. This CDR3 comprises 15 residues. DNA for the CDR3: TGTGCCAGCAAAAAGACCGGGGGGCGCCAAGAGACCCAGTACTTC. Encoded protein: CASKKTGGRQETQYF.